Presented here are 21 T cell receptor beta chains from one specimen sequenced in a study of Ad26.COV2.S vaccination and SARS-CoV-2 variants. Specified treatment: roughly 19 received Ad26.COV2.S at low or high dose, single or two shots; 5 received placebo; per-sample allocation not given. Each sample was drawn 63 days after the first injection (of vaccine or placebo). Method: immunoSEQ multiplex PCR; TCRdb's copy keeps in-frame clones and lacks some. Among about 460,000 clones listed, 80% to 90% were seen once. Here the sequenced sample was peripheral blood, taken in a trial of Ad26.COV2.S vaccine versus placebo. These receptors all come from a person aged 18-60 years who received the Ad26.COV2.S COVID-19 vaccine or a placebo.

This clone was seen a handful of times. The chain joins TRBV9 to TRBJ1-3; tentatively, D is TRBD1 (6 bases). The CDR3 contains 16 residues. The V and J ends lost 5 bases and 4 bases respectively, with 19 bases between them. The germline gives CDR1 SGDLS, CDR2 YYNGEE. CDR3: CASSDTGQSSGNTIYF. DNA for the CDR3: TGTGCCAGCAGTGACACCGGACAGTCTTCCGGAAACACCATATATTTT.

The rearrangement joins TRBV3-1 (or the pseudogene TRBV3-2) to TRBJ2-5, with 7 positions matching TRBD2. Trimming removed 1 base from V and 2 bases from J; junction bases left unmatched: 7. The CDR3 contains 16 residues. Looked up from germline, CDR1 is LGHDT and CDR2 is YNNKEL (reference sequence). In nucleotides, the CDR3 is TGTGCCAGCAGCCAAGTCGGGAGGACAAGACAAGAGACCCAGTACTTC. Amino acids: CASSQVGRTRQETQYF.

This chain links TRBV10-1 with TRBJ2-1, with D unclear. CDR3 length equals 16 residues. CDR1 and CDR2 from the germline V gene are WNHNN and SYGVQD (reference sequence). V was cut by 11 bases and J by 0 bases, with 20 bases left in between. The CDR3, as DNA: TGCGCCGGTCAGAACTTGTTCGCCTTCTCCTACAATGAGCAGTTCTTC. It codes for CAGQNLFAFSYNEQFF.

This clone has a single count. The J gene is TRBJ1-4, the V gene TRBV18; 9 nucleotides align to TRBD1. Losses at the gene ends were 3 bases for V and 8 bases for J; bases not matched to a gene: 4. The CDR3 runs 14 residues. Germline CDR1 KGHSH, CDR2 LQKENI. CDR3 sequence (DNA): TGTGCCAGCTCACCCGGACAGGGGCACGAAAAACTGTTTTTT. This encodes CASSPGQGHEKLFF.

CDR3 in DNA: TGTGCCGCCGAGGAGTTCAATGAGCAGTTCTTC. Its translation: CAAEEFNEQFF. The chain couples TRBV2 to TRBJ2-1, with D unresolved. Germline assignment: CDR1 SNHLY and CDR2 FYNNEI. The CDR3 spans 11 residues. V lost 11 bases and J 6 bases, leaving 11 bases between the germline ends.

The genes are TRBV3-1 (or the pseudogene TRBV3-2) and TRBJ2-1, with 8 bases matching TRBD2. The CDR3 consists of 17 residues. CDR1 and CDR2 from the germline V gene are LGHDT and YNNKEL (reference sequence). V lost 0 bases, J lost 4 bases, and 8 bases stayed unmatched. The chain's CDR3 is CASSQDVGAGVYNEQFF. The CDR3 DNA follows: TGTGCCAGCAGCCAAGACGTAGGAGCGGGAGTATACAATGAGCAGTTCTTC.

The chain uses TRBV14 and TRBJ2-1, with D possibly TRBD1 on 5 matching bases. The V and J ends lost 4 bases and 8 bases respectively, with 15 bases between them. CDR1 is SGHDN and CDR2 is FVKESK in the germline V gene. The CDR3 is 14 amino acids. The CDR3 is CASSRAGLFHEQFF. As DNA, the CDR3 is TGTGCCAGCAGCCGGGCAGGGCTCTTCCATGAGCAGTTCTTC.

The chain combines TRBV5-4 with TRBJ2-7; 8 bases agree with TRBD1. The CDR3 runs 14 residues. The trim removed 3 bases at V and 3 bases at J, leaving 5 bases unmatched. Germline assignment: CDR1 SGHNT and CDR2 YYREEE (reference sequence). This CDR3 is CASSSGQGHYEQYF. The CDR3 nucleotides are TGTGCCAGCAGCTCTGGACAGGGACACTACGAGCAGTACTTC.

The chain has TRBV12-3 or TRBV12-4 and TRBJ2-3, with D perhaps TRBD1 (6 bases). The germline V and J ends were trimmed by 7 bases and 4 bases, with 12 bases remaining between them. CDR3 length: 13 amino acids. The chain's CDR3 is CASNGQSADTQYF. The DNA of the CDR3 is TGTGCCAGCAACGGACAGTCCGCAGATACGCAGTATTTT.

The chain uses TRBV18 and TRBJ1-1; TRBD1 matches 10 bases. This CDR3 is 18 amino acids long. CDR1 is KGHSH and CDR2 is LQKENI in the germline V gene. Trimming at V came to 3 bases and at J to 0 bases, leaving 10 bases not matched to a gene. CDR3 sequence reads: CASSPSGQGHPMNTEAFF. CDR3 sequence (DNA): TGTGCCAGCTCACCGTCGGGACAGGGGCACCCCATGAACACTGAAGCTTTCTTT.

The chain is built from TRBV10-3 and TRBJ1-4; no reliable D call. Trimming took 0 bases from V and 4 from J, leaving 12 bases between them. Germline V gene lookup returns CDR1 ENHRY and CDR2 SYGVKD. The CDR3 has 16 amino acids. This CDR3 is CAISESIVRGNEKLFF. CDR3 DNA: TGTGCCATCAGTGAGTCTATAGTTCGGGGTAATGAAAAACTGTTTTTT.

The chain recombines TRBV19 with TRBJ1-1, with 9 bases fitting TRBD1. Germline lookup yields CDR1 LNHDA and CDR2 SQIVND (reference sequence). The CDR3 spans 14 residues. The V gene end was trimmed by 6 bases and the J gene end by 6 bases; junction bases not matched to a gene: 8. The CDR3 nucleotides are TGTGCCAGTAGAAAAACAGGGGGCACCGCTGAAGCTTTCTTT. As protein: CASRKTGGTAEAFF.

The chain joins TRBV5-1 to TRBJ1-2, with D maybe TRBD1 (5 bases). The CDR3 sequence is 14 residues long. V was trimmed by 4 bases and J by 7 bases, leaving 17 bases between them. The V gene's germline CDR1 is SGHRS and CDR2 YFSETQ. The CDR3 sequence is CASSPLGTSPGYTF. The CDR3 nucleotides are TGCGCCAGCAGCCCTCTGGGGACCTCTCCTGGCTACACCTTC.

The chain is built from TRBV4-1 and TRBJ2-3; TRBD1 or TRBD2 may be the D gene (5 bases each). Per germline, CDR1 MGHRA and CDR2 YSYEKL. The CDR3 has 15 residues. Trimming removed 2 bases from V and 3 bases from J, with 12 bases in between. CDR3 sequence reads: CASSQPGAQTDTQYF. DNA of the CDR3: TGCGCCAGCAGCCAACCCGGGGCGCAGACAGATACGCAGTATTTT.

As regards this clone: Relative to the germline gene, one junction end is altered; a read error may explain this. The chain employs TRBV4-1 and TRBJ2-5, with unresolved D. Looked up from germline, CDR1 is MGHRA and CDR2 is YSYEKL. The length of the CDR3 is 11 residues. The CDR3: CASSRQGTQYF. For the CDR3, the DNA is TGCGCCAGCAGCCGCCAAGGGACCCAGTACTTC.

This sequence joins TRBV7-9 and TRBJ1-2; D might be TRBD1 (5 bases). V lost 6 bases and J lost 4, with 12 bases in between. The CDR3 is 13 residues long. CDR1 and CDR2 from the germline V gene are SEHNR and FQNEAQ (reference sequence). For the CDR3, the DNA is TGTGCCAGCAGTCGGGACGTTGGCTATGGCTACACCTTC. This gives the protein CASSRDVGYGYTF.

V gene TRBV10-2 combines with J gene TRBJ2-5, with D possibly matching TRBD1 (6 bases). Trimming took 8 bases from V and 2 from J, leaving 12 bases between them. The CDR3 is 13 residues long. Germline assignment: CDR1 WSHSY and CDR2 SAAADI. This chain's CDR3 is CASGWTAQETQYF. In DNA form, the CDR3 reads TGCGCCAGCGGTTGGACAGCGCAAGAGACCCAGTACTTC.

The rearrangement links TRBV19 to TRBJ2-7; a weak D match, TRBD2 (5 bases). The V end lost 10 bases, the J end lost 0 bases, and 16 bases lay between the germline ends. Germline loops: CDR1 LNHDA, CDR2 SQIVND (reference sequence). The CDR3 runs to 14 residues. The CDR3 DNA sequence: TGTGCCACCCTCCGGGAACCTAGCTCCTACGAGCAGTACTTC. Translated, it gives CATLREPSSYEQYF. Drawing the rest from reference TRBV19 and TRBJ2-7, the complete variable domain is DGGITQSPKYLFRKEGQNVTLSCEQNLNHDAMYWYRQDPGQGLRLIYYSQIVNDFQKGDIAEGYSVSREKKESFPLTVTSAQKNPTAFYLCATLREPSSYEQYFGPGTRLTVT.

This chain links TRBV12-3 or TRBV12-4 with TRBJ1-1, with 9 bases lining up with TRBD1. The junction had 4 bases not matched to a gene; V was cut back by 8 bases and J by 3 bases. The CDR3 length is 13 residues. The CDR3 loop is CASRTGADTEAFF. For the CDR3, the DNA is TGTGCCAGCCGGACAGGGGCTGACACTGAAGCTTTCTTT.

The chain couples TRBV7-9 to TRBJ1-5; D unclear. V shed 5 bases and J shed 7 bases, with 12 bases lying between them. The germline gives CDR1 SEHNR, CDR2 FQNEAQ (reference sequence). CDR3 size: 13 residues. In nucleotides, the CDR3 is TGTGCCAGCAGCGCCGGCCGGACGCAGCCCCAGCATTTT. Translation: CASSAGRTQPQHF.

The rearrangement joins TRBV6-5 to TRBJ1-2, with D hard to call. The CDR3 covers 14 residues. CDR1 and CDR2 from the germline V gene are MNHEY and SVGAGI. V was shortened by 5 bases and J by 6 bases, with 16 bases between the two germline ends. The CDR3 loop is CASSNRRAKHGYTF. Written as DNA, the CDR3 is TGTGCCAGCAGTAACCGACGGGCAAAGCATGGCTACACCTTC.